This passage covers 20 T cell receptor beta chains from one sample sequenced in a study of blood T cell repertoires in COVID-19. Assay: immunoSEQ multiplex PCR; the TCRdb copy retains only in-frame clones and omits some. The repertoire holds about 370,000 clones, with about 89% as singletons. Sequencing was performed on PBMCs or T cells enriched from blood (not recorded which). These receptors all stem from a woman aged 40 to 50 who had been exposed to COVID-19.

This chain joins TRBV19 and TRBJ1-2; the match to TRBD1 covers 9 bases. The CDR3 consists of 17 residues. After removal of 0 bases from V and 8 bases from J, the junction contained 13 bases not matched to a gene. CDR1 LNHDA and CDR2 SQIVND come from the germline V gene (reference sequence). The CDR3 sequence is CASSIEANRGLQKGYTF. DNA of the CDR3: TGTGCCAGTAGTATAGAAGCAAACAGGGGGCTGCAGAAGGGCTACACCTTC. Variable domain in full (rest from reference TRBV19 and TRBJ1-2): DGGITQSPKYLFRKEGQNVTLSCEQNLNHDAMYWYRQDPGQGLRLIYYSQIVNDFQKGDIAEGYSVSREKKESFPLTVTSAQKNPTAFYLCASSIEANRGLQKGYTFGSGTRLTVV.

This clone was observed a single time. The chain carries TRBV25-1 and TRBJ1-4; D uncertain. Germline CDR1 MGHDK, CDR2 SYGVNS. The CDR3 is made up of 13 amino acids. The germline V and J ends were trimmed by 2 bases and 7 bases, with 8 bases remaining between them. CDR3 loop: CASSEVNGEKLFF. CDR3 in DNA: TGTGCCAGCAGTGAAGTCAACGGTGAAAAACTGTTTTTT. The variable domain in full, completed from reference TRBV25-1 and TRBJ1-4, reads EADIYQTPRYLVIGTGKKITLECSQTMGHDKMYWYQQDPGMELHLIHYSYGVNSTEKGDLSSESTVSRIRTEHFPLTLESARPSHTSQYLCASSEVNGEKLFFGSGTQLSVL.

This rearrangement joins TRBV19 to TRBJ1-3, with TRBD1 matching over 11 bases. CDR1 is LNHDA and CDR2 is SQIVND in the germline V gene (reference sequence). Trimming at V came to 3 bases and at J to 0 bases, leaving 10 bases not matched to a gene. The length of the CDR3 is 19 residues. The CDR3 here is CASSIGAGQGAYSGNTIYF. In DNA form, the CDR3 reads TGTGCCAGTAGTATCGGGGCCGGACAGGGGGCTTACTCTGGAAACACCATATATTTT.

The DNA for the CDR3 is TGTGCCAGCAGCCAAGGGGGCCGGTTGAATGAAAAACTGTTTTTT. Translation: CASSQGGRLNEKLFF. This chain joins TRBV3-1 (or the pseudogene TRBV3-2) and TRBJ1-4; perhaps TRBD1 as D (5 bases). Germline values: CDR1 LGHDT, CDR2 YNNKEL (reference sequence). V lost 1 base and J lost 5, with 11 bases in between. This CDR3 has 15 residues.

The rearrangement uses TRBV11-3 and TRBJ2-2; no reliable D call. CDR1 and CDR2 from the germline V gene are SGHNT and YENEEA. The CDR3 runs to 12 residues. V was clipped by 3 bases and J by 4 bases, with 3 bases between them. CDR3 DNA: TGTGCCAGCAGCTTCGGCACCGGGGAGCTGTTTTTT. This translates into CASSFGTGELFF.

J is TRBJ1-5 and V is TRBV10-2, with D unresolved. Trimming shortened V by 1 base and J by 0 bases, and 19 bases separated the two germline ends. The CDR3 consists of 19 residues. The germline V gene has CDR1 WSHSY and CDR2 SAAADI. As DNA, the CDR3 is TGCGCCAGCAGTGAGTTAGGAGGGCCAGGATCATATAGCAATCAGCCCCAGCATTTT. This translates into CASSELGGPGSYSNQPQHF.

The chain has TRBV19 and TRBJ1-1; weak D call: TRBD1 (6 bases). Trimming pared 7 bases from V and 4 bases from J, leaving 16 bases between. Germline-derived CDR1 and CDR2 are LNHDA and SQIVND (reference sequence). The CDR3 extends over 14 amino acids. CDR3 region: CASTERNRATEAFF. The CDR3 nucleotides read TGTGCCAGTACCGAGAGGAACAGGGCCACTGAAGCTTTCTTT.

V and J are TRBV11-2 and TRBJ2-7; tentative D call: TRBD1 (6 bases). The CDR3 is made up of 12 amino acids. Germline CDR1 is SGHAT and CDR2 is FQNNGV. Trimming removed 4 bases from V and 8 bases from J, with 12 bases in between. CDR3 nucleotide sequence: TGTGCCAGCAGCTACGGGACACTGAAGCAGTACTTC. Translation: CASSYGTLKQYF.

V is TRBV19 and J is TRBJ1-2, with 12 bases aligning to TRBD1. This CDR3 is built from 18 residues. Germline V gene data show CDR1 as LNHDA and CDR2 as SQIVND (reference sequence). The trim removed 5 bases at V and 3 bases at J, leaving 13 bases unmatched. CDR3 sequence (DNA): TGTGCCAGTAGTCAGGCCGGGACAGGGGGCGCGTCGGACTATGGCTACACCTTC. Encoded protein: CASSQAGTGGASDYGYTF.

V usage is TRBV30 and J usage is TRBJ1-5, with D maybe TRBD1 (6 bases). Trimming stripped 4 bases from V and 0 bases from J, with 13 bases between. Germline V gene lookup returns CDR1 GTSNPN and CDR2 SVGIG (reference sequence). This CDR3 has 15 residues. CDR3 sequence: CAWTRGAGSNQPQHF. CDR3 nucleotides: TGTGCCTGGACCCGGGGGGCGGGTAGCAATCAGCCCCAGCATTTT.

This chain links TRBV24-1 with TRBJ2-3; TRBD1 agrees at 8 bases. The CDR3 is 15 residues long. Germline V gene data show CDR1 as KGHDR and CDR2 as SFDVKD. The J segment lost 1 base and the V segment lost 9 bases, leaving 8 bases of the junction unmatched. The CDR3 region is CATEGGTGRTDTQYF. Written as DNA, the CDR3 is TGTGCCACCGAAGGCGGGACAGGCCGCACAGATACGCAGTATTTT.

The V call is TRBV21-1, the J call TRBJ1-3. TRBV21-1 is designated a pseudogene. The CDR3 sequence is 20 residues long. CDR3 DNA: TGTGCCAGCAGCAAAGTGTATGGGGGAGGGAGGCACAGGATAAGAAACACCATATATTTT. Its translation is CASSKVYGGGRHRIRNTIYF.

V usage is TRBV5-1 and J usage is TRBJ2-7, with a tentative D call TRBD2 (7 bases). V was trimmed by 2 bases and J by 5 bases, leaving 11 bases between them. The germline CDR1 and CDR2 sequences are SGHRS and YFSETQ. The CDR3 length is 13 residues. DNA for the CDR3: TGCGCCAGCAGCTTAGGGGGGGCGAACGAGCAGTACTTC. This gives the protein CASSLGGANEQYF.

This chain joins TRBV18 and TRBJ2-7; maybe TRBD2 (6 bases). CDR3 length: 13 amino acids. The V gene lost 3 bases and the J gene lost 7 bases, with 13 bases spanning the gap. The germline V gene encodes CDR1 KGHSH and CDR2 LQKENI. CDR3 DNA sequence: TGTGCCAGCTCACCCACCCGGGACTTAGAGCAGTACTTC. Protein: CASSPTRDLEQYF. The full variable domain, its missing parts supplied by reference TRBV18 and TRBJ2-7, is NAGVMQNPRHLVRRRGQEARLRCSPMKGHSHVYWYRQLPEEGLKFMVYLQKENIIDESGMPKERFSAEFPKEGPSILRIQQVVRGDSAAYFCASSPTRDLEQYFGPGTRLTVT.

The chain couples TRBV7-2 to TRBJ1-6, with 8 bases that match TRBD1. CDR1 and CDR2 (germline): SGHTA, FQGNSA. The CDR3 has 16 amino acids. V shed 5 bases and J 6 bases; nucleotides not matched to a gene: 9. CDR3: CASSAQGVVLNSPLHF. CDR3 nucleotide sequence: TGTGCCAGCAGCGCACAGGGGGTGGTTCTTAATTCACCCCTCCACTTT.

The V and J genes are TRBV5-1 and TRBJ1-1; 9 positions match TRBD1. V lost 3 bases to trimming and J lost 3 bases; unmatched junction nucleotides: 3. From germline, CDR1 is SGHRS and CDR2 YFSETQ. This CDR3 comprises 14 residues. DNA for the CDR3: TGCGCCAGCAGCTCGGGACAGGGTGACACTGAAGCTTTCTTT. It specifies CASSSGQGDTEAFF.

This chain links TRBV6-5 with TRBJ2-3, with D possibly TRBD1 on 6 matching bases. The CDR3 covers 14 residues. V was pared by 6 bases and J by 1 base, with 11 bases between. Germline CDR1 and CDR2: MNHEY and SVGAGI. Here the CDR3 reads CASSQQGRTDTQYF. CDR3 in DNA: TGTGCCAGCAGCCAACAGGGTCGCACAGATACGCAGTATTTT.

Here the CDR3 reads CASGSTRQAGEQFF. CDR3 DNA: TGTGCTAGTGGGTCCACCCGACAGGCTGGCGAGCAGTTCTTC. This chain connects TRBV12-5 to TRBJ2-1; a weak D match, TRBD1 (6 bases). Trimming cost V 6 bases and J 10 bases, with 19 bases left between them. Germline CDR1 is LGHNT and CDR2 is FRNRAP. This CDR3 region has 14 residues.

The chain uses TRBV24-1 and TRBJ2-5, with a possible D match to TRBD2 (6 bases). Per germline, CDR1 KGHDR and CDR2 SFDVKD. Trimming took off 1 base at V and 5 bases at J, with 13 bases between the two ends. This CDR3 spans 15 amino acids. CDR3 bases: TGTGCCACCAGTGATTTAACAGGCCGGGGGGAGACCCAGTACTTC. It specifies CATSDLTGRGETQYF.

With regard to this clone: The same CDR3 also results from other DNA sequences found in this sample. V and J are TRBV27 and TRBJ2-1; TRBD2 matches 10 bases. After removal of 1 base from V and 8 bases from J, the junction contained 5 bases not matched to a gene. The germline V gene has CDR1 MNHEY and CDR2 SMNVEV (reference sequence). There are 15 residues in the CDR3. The CDR3 loop reads CASSLWLAGVDEQFF. The CDR3 DNA is TGTGCCAGCAGTTTATGGCTAGCGGGAGTCGATGAGCAGTTCTTC.